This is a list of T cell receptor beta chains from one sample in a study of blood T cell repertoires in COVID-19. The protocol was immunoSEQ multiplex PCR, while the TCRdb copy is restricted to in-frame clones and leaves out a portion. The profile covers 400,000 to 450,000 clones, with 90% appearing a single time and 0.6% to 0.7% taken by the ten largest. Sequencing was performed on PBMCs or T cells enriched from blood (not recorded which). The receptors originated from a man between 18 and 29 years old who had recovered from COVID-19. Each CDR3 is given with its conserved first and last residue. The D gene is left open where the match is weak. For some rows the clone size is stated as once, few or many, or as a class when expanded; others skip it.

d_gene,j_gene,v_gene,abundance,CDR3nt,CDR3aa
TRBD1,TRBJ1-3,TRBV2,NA,TGTGCCAGCAGCGTCACAGGGGGCGCGGTGGACACCATATATTTT,CASSVTGGAVDTIYF
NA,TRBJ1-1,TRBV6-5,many,TGTGCCGCCGGAGCGGAATACACTGAAGCTTTCTTT,CAAGAEYTEAFF
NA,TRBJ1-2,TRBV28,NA,TGTGCCAGCAGTTTATGGTCAGGGGAATTCGATGGCTACACCTTC,CASSLWSGEFDGYTF
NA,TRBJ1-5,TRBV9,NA,TGTGCCAGCAGCGTAGTGAAAACGATAACAGGCGACGTCTTAGGGAATCAGCCCCAGCATTTT,CASSVVKTITGDVLGNQPQHF
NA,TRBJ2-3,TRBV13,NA,TGTGCCAGCAGCTTTCGCCCCACCGGGGGAGATACGCAGTATTTT,CASSFRPTGGDTQYF
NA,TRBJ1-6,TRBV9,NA,TGTGCCAGCAGCGTAGCGTCCGGGAATTCACCCCTCCACTTT,CASSVASGNSPLHF
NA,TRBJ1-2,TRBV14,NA,TGTGCCAGCAGCCCCCTAACAGGGAATGGCTACACCTTC,CASSPLTGNGYTF
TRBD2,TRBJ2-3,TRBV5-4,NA,TGTGCCGGGAGAGAAGCGGGAGAGACAGATACGCAGTATTTT,CAGREAGETDTQYF
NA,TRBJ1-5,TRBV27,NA,TGTGCCAGCAGTTTATTTTTAGGGGCCAATCAGCCCCAGCATTTT,CASSLFLGANQPQHF
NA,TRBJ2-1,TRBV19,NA,TGTGCCAGTCACAATGGGTTCCGGGATGAGCAGTTCTTC,CASHNGFRDEQFF
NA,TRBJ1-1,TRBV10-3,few,TGTGCCATCAGGAGGGCCGAGGACACTGAAGCTTTCTTT,CAIRRAEDTEAFF
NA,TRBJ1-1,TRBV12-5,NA,TGTGCTAGTGGTTTGACAGGAGCTTTCTTT,CASGLTGAFF
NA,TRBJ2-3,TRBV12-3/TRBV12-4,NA,TGTGCCAGCAGTCCTAACCCTGTGGATACGCAGTATTTT,CASSPNPVDTQYF
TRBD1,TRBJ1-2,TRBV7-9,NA,TGTGCCAGCACCACGGGACAGCCCCTCTATGGCTACACCTTC,CASTTGQPLYGYTF
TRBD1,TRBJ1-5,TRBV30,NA,TGTGCCTGGAGTGTGACAGGGGATAATCAGCCCCAGCATTTT,CAWSVTGDNQPQHF
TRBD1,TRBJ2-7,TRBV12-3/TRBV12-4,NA,TGTGCCAGCAGTTTAACAGGGGTGTACGAGCAGTACTTC,CASSLTGVYEQYF
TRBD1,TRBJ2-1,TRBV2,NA,TGTGCCAGCAGTGAACACTCAGGGCAGGGGGCCAATGAGCAGTTCTTC,CASSEHSGQGANEQFF
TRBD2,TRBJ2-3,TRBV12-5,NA,TGTGCTAGTGCCGGTAGCGGGGGACTAGATACGCAGTATTTT,CASAGSGGLDTQYF
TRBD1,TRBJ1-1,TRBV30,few,TGTGCCTGGAGGGACAGGGCCTTGACGAACACTGAAGCTTTCTTT,CAWRDRALTNTEAFF
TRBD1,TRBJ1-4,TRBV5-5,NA,TGTGCCAGCAGCTATACGGGACAGGGGATGGAAAAACTGTTTTTT,CASSYTGQGMEKLFF
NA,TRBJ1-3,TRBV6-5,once,TGTGCCAGCAGACAGGGTTCTGGAAACACCATATATTTT,CASRQGSGNTIYF
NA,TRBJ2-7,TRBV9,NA,TGTGCCAGCAGCCCCCGGGACTTAGATTACGAGCAGTACTTC,CASSPRDLDYEQYF
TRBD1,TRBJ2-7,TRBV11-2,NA,TGTGCCAGCAGCGCTTGGGACAGGGCTCACGAGCAGTACTTC,CASSAWDRAHEQYF
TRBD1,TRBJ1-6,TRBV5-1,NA,TGCGCCAGCAGCTTTGACAGGGGTTCACCCCTCCACTTT,CASSFDRGSPLHF
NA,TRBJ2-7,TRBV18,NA,TGTGCCAGCTCACTTTCAGACGAGCAGTACTTC,CASSLSDEQYF
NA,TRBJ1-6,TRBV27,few,TGTGCCAGCAGTCGGACGGACAATAATTCACCCCTCCACTTT,CASSRTDNNSPLHF
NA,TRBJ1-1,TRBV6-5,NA,TGTGCCAGCAACCGGGGGGTAGAAGCTTTCTTT,CASNRGVEAFF
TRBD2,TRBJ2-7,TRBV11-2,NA,TGTGCCAGCAGCTTAGGGGGGACTAGCGGGAGGGCCTACGAGCAGTACTTC,CASSLGGTSGRAYEQYF
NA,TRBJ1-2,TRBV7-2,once,TGTGCCAGCAGCCTTTTCCCTACAGGGTATGGGTATGGCTACACCTTC,CASSLFPTGYGYGYTF
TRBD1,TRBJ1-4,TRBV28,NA,TGTGCCAGCAGGTCGGGACAGATAGCTGAAAAACTGTTTTTT,CASRSGQIAEKLFF
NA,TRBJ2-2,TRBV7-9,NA,TGTGCCAGCAGAGCGGGTGGAACCGGGGAGCTGTTTTTT,CASRAGGTGELFF
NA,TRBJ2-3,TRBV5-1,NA,TGCGCCAGCAGCCAACTCCGCACAGATACGCAGTATTTT,CASSQLRTDTQYF
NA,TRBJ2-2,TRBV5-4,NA,TGTGCCAGCAGCTCCGGCGGGGATACCACCGGGGAGCTGTTTTTT,CASSSGGDTTGELFF
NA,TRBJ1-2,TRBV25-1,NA,TGTGCCAGCAGTGACCCTGGGACATTCGGCGGCTACACCTTC,CASSDPGTFGGYTF
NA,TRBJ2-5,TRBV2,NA,TGTGCGAGTGAGGGTCCAGAGACCCAGTACTTC,CASEGPETQYF
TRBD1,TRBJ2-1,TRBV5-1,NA,TGCGCCAGCAGCCCAAGTGACAGGGGCGGTTCAAATGAGCAGTTCTTC,CASSPSDRGGSNEQFF
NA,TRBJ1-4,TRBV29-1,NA,TGCAGCGTTGAAGTCGGGTATGAAAAACTGTTTTTT,CSVEVGYEKLFF
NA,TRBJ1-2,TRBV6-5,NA,TGTGCCAGCAGTTCCTCCTCGGACGGAGGGACCTATGGCTACACCTTC,CASSSSSDGGTYGYTF
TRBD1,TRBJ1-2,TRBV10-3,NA,TGTGCCATCAGCCCGGACAGGGTCAAGGGCTACACCTTC,CAISPDRVKGYTF
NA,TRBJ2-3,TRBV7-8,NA,TGTGCCAGCAGCTTGATGGGGCTGAAGGCAGATACGCAGTATTTT,CASSLMGLKADTQYF
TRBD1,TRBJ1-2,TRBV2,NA,TGTGCCAGCATCCCGGGACAGCTCGGTGGCTACACCTTC,CASIPGQLGGYTF
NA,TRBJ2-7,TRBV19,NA,TGTGCCAGTAGTACCCCCGGGGAATTCTACGAGCAGTACTTC,CASSTPGEFYEQYF
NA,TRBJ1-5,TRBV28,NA,TGTGCCACCTCGGTGGGAGGGTCTATAGGTCAGCCCCAGCATTTT,CATSVGGSIGQPQHF
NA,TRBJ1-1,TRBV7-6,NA,TGTGCCAGCAGCTTGGGGGGTGGCAGAAGCATGAACACTGAAGCTTTCTTT,CASSLGGGRSMNTEAFF
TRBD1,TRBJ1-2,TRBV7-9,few,TGTGCCAGCAGCGGGACAGGGGGCTATGGCTACACCTTC,CASSGTGGYGYTF
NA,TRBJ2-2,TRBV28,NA,TGTGCCATACGCGGCGGAGGGCTTTTACACGGGGAGCTGTTTTTT,CAIRGGGLLHGELFF
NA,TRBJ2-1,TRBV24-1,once,TGTGCCACCAGTGATTTGCAAGATTCCGGGATCGATGAGCAGTTCTTC,CATSDLQDSGIDEQFF
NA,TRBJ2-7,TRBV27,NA,TGTGCCAGCAGTTTCGAGGCAGGGGTCCCCTACGAGCAGTACTTC,CASSFEAGVPYEQYF
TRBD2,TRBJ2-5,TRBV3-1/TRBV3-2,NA,TGTGCCAGCAGCTCGACTAGCGGGACGTACCAAGAGACCCAGTACTTC,CASSSTSGTYQETQYF
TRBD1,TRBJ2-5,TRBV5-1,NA,TGCGCCAGCAGCTCGGGGACAGGGGAGACCCAGTACTTC,CASSSGTGETQYF
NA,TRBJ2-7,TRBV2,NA,TGTGCCAGCAGTGTTCTTACGGGTTACGAGCAGTACTTC,CASSVLTGYEQYF
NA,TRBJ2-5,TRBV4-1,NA,TGCGCCAGCAGCCGGGGCCCCGGTTTACAAGAGACCCAGTACTTC,CASSRGPGLQETQYF
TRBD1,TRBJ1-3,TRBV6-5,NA,TGTGCCAGCAGTCGACAGGGGGACTCTGGAAACACCATATATTTT,CASSRQGDSGNTIYF
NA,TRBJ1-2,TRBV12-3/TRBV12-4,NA,TGTGCCAGCAGTTTCGTGTCAGGCTATGGCTACACCTTC,CASSFVSGYGYTF
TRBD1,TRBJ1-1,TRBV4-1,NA,TGCGCCAGCAGCCAAGATATCGCACTCAGGGGGTCTGAAGCTTTCTTT,CASSQDIALRGSEAFF
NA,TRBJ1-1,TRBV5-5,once,TGTGCCAGCAGCTTGAAAAGTGACTACAGGGTGGGAAACACTGAAGCTTTCTTT,CASSLKSDYRVGNTEAFF
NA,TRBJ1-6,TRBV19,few,TGTGCCAGTAGTATCCAGGCCCGGGCAGGGAATAATTCACCCCTCCACTTT,CASSIQARAGNNSPLHF
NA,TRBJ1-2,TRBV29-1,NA,TGCAGCGTCCCCGGGCAGGGCTATGGCTACACCTTC,CSVPGQGYGYTF
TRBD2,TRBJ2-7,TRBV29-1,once,TGCAGCGGGTCTAGCGGGGCAGGCGAGCAGTACTTC,CSGSSGAGEQYF
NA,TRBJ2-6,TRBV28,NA,TGTGCCAGCAGTTTAGTCCCAGGCTCCGGGGCCAACGTCCTGACTTTC,CASSLVPGSGANVLTF